This T cell receptor beta chain originates from a study of cytomegalovirus exposure and HLA in healthy donors. Amplification used 60 Vbeta primers and 13 Jbeta primers. Assay used: immunoSEQ multiplex PCR; TCRdb lists only in-frame clones, some missing. This sample has under 200,000 clones; roughly 80% occur once, and the top ten carry around 2%. Germline lookup yields CDR1 SGHRS and CDR2 YFSETQ. This CDR3 contains 16 residues. Trimming removed 2 bases from V and 8 bases from J; junction bases left unmatched: 11. The chain combines TRBV5-1 with TRBJ1-4; 8 nucleotides agree with TRBD1. The TCR was taken from a human donor in good health. Source material: PBMCs. The CDR3 is CASSFGTQGAGEKLFF. The DNA for the CDR3 is TGCGCCAGCAGCTTCGGGACCCAGGGGGCTGGGGAAAAACTGTTTTTT.